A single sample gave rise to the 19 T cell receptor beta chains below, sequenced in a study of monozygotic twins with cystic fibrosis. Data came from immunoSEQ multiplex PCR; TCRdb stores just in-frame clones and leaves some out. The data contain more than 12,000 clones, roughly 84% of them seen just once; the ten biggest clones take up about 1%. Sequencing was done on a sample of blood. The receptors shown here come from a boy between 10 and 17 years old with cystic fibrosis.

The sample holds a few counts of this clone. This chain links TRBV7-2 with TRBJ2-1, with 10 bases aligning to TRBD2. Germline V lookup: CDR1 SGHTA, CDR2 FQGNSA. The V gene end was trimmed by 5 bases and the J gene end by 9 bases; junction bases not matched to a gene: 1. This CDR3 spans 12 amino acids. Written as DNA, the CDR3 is TGTGCCAGCAGCCGACTAGCGGGTGAGCAGTTCTTC. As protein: CASSRLAGEQFF.

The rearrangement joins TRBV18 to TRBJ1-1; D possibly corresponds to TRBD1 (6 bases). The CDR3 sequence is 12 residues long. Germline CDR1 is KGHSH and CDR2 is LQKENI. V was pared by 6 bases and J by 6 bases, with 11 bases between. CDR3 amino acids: CASSGTRAEAFF. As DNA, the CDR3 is TGTGCCAGCTCCGGGACAAGGGCTGAAGCTTTCTTT.

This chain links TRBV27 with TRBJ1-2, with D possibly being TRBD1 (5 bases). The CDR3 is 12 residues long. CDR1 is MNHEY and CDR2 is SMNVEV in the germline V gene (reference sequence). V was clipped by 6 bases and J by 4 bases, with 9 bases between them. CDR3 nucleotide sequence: TGTGCCAGCAGCGACAGAGTCTATGGCTACACCTTC. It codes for CASSDRVYGYTF.

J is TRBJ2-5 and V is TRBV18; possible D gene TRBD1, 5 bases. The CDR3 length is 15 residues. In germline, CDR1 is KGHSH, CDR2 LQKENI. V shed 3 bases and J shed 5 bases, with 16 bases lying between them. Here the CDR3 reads CASSPVDSSGETQYF. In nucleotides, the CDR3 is TGTGCCAGCTCACCCGTTGACAGCTCCGGGGAGACCCAGTACTTC.

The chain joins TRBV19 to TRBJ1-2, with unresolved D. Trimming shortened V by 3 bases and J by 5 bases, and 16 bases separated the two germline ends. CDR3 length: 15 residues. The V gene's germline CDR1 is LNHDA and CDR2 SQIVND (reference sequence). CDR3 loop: CASSMGHPGYYGYTF. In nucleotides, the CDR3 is TGTGCCAGTAGTATGGGTCACCCTGGTTATTATGGCTACACCTTC.

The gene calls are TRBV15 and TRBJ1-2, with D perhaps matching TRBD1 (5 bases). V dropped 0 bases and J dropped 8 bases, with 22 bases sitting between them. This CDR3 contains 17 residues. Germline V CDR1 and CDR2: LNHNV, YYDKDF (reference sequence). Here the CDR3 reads CATSRDEEGAGMRGYTF. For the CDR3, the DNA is TGTGCCACCAGCAGAGATGAAGAGGGAGCAGGGATGAGAGGCTACACCTTC.

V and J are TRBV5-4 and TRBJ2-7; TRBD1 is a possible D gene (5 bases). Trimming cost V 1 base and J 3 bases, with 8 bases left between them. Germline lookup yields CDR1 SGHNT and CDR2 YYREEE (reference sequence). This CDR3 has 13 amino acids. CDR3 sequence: CASSLTGNYEQYF. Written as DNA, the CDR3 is TGTGCCAGCAGCTTGACAGGTAACTACGAGCAGTACTTC.

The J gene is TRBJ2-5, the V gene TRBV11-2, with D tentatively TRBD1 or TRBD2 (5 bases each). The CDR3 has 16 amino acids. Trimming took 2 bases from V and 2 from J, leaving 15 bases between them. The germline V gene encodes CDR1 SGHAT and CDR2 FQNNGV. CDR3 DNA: TGTGCCAGCAGCTTAAGGGTGGGAGAGGGGCAAGAGACCCAGTACTTC. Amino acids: CASSLRVGEGQETQYF.

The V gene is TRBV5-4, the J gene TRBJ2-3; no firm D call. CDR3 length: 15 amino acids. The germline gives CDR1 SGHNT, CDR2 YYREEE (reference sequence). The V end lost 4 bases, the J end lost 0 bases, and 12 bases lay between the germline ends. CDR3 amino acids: CASSQADASTDTQYF. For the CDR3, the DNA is TGTGCCAGCAGCCAGGCGGATGCTAGCACAGATACGCAGTATTTT.

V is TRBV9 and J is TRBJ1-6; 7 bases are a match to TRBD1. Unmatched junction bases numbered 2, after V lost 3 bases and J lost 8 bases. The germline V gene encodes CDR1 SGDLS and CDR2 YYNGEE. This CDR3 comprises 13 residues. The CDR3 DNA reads TGTGCCAGCAGCGGGCAGGGGGATTCACCCCTCCACTTT. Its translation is CASSGQGDSPLHF.

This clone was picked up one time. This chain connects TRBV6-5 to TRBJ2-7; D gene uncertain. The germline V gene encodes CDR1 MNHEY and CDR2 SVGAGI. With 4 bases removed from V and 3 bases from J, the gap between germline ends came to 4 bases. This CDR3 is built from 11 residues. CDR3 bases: TGTGCCAGCAGTTCTCACTACGAGCAGTACTTC. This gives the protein CASSSHYEQYF.

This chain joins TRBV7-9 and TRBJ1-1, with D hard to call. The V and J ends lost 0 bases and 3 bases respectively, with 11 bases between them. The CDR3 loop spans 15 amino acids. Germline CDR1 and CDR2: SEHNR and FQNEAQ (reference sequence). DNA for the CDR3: TGTGCCAGCAGCTTAGCTTCCGGAAGGGACACTGAAGCTTTCTTT. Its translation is CASSLASGRDTEAFF.

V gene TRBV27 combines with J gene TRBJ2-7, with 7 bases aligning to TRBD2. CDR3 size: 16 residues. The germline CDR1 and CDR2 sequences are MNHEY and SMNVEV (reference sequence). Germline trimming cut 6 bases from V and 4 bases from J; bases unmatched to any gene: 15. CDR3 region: CASSSNRGEFVYEQYF. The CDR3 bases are TGTGCCAGCAGCTCAAATCGGGGGGAATTTGTATACGAGCAGTACTTC.

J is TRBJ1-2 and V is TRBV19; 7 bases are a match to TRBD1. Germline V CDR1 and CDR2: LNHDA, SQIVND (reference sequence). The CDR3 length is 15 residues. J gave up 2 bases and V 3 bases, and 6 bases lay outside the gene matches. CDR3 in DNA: TGTGCCAGTAGTATGTACGCAGGGGGGAACTATGGCTACACCTTC. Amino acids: CASSMYAGGNYGYTF.

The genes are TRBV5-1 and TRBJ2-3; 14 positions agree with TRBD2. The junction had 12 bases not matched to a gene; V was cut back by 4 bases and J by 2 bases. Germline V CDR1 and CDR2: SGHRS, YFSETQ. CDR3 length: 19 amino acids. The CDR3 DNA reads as TGCGCCAGCAGCGGGACTAGCGGGGGAACCTCAGAGAACACAGATACGCAGTATTTT. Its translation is CASSGTSGGTSENTDTQYF.

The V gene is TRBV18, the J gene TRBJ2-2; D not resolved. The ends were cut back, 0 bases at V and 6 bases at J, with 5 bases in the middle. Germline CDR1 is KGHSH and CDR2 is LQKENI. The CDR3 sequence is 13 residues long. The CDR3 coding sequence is TGTGCCAGCTCACCACCACCGTCCGGGGAGCTGTTTTTT. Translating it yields CASSPPPSGELFF.

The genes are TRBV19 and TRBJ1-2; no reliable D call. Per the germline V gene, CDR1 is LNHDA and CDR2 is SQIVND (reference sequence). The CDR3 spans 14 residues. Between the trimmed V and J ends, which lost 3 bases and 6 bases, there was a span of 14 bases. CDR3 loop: CASSIVWRLDGYTF. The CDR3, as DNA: TGTGCCAGTAGTATTGTATGGAGACTAGATGGCTACACCTTC.

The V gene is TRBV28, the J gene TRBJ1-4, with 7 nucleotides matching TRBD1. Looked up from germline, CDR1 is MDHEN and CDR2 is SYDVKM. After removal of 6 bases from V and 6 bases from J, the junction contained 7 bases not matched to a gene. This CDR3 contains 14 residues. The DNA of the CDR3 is TGTGCCAGCAGCCCAGGGGGGAGGTATGAAAAACTGTTTTTT. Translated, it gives CASSPGGRYEKLFF.

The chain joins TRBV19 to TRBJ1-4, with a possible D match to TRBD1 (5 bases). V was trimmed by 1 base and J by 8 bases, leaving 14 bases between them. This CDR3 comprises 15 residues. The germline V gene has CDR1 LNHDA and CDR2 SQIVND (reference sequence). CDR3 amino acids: CASSIAGSLREKLFF. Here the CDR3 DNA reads TGTGCCAGTAGTATAGCAGGGAGTCTTCGAGAAAAACTGTTTTTT.